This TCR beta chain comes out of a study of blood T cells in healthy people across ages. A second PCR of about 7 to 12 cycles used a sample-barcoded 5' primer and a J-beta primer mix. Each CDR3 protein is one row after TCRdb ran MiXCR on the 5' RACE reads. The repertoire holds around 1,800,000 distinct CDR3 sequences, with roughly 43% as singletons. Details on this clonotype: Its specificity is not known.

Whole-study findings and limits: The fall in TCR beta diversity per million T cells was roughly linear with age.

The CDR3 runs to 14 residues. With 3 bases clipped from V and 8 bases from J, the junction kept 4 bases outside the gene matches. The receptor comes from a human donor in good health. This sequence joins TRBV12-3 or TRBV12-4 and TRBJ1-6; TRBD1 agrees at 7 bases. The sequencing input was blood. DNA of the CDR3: TGTGCCAGCAGTTTCGACAGGGTTTATTCACCCCTCCACTTT. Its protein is CASSFDRVYSPLHF.